Listed below are T cell receptor beta chains from one sample, sequenced in a study of T-cell memory formation after mild COVID-19. Each CDR3 protein gets one entry after TCRdb re-called the 5' RACE reads with MiXCR. Of about 360,000 distinct CDR3 sequences listed, approximately 15% are singletons. Material: PBMCs or a T cell subset sorted from them (not recorded which). These receptors all come from a man in his late teens or twenties who had mild COVID-19 (a few samples of this study predate the infection). Cell type and time point are not known. Each CDR3 is given with its conserved first and last residue. D genes are given only for firm matches. The size field is filled for only some rows; it gives once, few, many or a size class.

few	TRBV6-2/TRBV6-3	.	TRBJ1-5	TGTGCCAGCAGCACCCTGGGGCAGAGCAATCAGCCCCAGCATTTT	CASSTLGQSNQPQHF
.	TRBV3-1	.	TRBJ2-5	TGTGCCAGCAGCCAAGATCTGCAGGGAAGGGAGACCCAGTACTTC	CASSQDLQGRETQYF
.	TRBV13	.	TRBJ1-1	TGTGCCAGCAGCCTCCCCCCATGGGGCACTGAAGCTTTCTTT	CASSLPPWGTEAFF
.	TRBV10-3	TRBD1	TRBJ1-1	TGTGCCATCGGACAGGCGGATCTCAGGAACACTGAAGCTTTCTTT	CAIGQADLRNTEAFF
few	TRBV5-5	TRBD2	TRBJ2-3	TGTGCCAGCAGCACCGGGACTAGCGGAGATACGCAGTATTTT	CASSTGTSGDTQYF
many	TRBV4-1	TRBD1	TRBJ1-2	TGCGCCAGCAGCCAAGGGACAGGGTATGGCTACACCTTC	CASSQGTGYGYTF
many	TRBV4-3	TRBD2	TRBJ2-1	TGCGCCAGCAGCCAAGACGGGGGGTCGTCCTACAATGAGCAGTTCTTC	CASSQDGGSSYNEQFF
few	TRBV5-1	TRBD1	TRBJ1-5	TGCGCCAGCAGCTTACAGGGGAGAGAACAGCCCCAGCATTTT	CASSLQGREQPQHF
few	TRBV6-1	.	TRBJ2-3	TGTGCCAGCAGAGAACTAGCTGTTCCCGGGAATACGCAGTATTTT	CASRELAVPGNTQYF
few	TRBV12-3/TRBV12-4	.	TRBJ2-7	TGTGCCAGCAGTTTAGGGATTCCCTCTGTTTACGAGCAGTACTTC	CASSLGIPSVYEQYF
.	TRBV5-1	.	TRBJ1-1	TGCGCCAGCAGCTACCGGGGAGAGGGCTTCACTGAAGCTTTCTTT	CASSYRGEGFTEAFF
many	TRBV5-1	.	TRBJ2-3	TGCGCCAGCAGCTTGCAGTTATCCAGCACAGATACGCAGTATTTT	CASSLQLSSTDTQYF
few	TRBV29-1	.	TRBJ2-5	TGCAGCGCTAGGGACATCCAAGAGACCCAGTACTTC	CSARDIQETQYF
.	TRBV20-1	TRBD2	TRBJ2-3	TGCAGTGCAAGTAAGGGGACTAGCGGGGACACAGATACGCAGTATTTT	CSASKGTSGDTDTQYF
many	TRBV7-2	TRBD2	TRBJ2-3	TGTGCCAGCAGCTTAAGACGGGGGGTAGATACGCAGTATTTT	CASSLRRGVDTQYF
.	TRBV3-1	.	TRBJ2-3	TGTGCCAGCAGCCAAGACCCCGGGAATCCTTTGCAGTATTTT	CASSQDPGNPLQYF
few	TRBV4-2	.	TRBJ1-2	TGTGCCAGCAGCCAAGAGGGATCCGGCTATGGCTACACCTTC	CASSQEGSGYGYTF
.	TRBV20-1	TRBD1	TRBJ1-4	TGCAGTGCTAGAGCAGGGGGCTACGAAAAACTGTTTTTT	CSARAGGYEKLFF
.	TRBV29-1	.	TRBJ1-2	TGCAGCGTAGATACGGACAGCGTGTTAGCTAACTATGGCTACACCTTC	CSVDTDSVLANYGYTF
few	TRBV10-3	.	TRBJ2-5	TGTGCCATCAGCTTGGAACTGTTTGAGACCCAGTACTTC	CAISLELFETQYF
.	TRBV4-2	.	TRBJ2-1	TGTGCCAGCAGCCAAGATCCGGGACCCAAAGCGGTAGATGAGCAGTTCTTC	CASSQDPGPKAVDEQFF
.	TRBV20-1	TRBD2	TRBJ2-3	TGCAGTGCAGATACTAGCGGGGGTACAGATACGCAGTATTTT	CSADTSGGTDTQYF
few	TRBV6-6	.	TRBJ2-1	TGTGCCACCCTACAGGCCAGCTCCTACAATGAGCAGTTCTTC	CATLQASSYNEQFF
few	TRBV4-3	.	TRBJ2-1	TGCGCCAGCAGCCAAGAGATTTACTCGTCCTACAATGAGCAGTTCTTC	CASSQEIYSSYNEQFF
many	TRBV20-1	.	TRBJ1-2	TGCAGTGCTAGAGGAGGCCTCTATGGCTACACCTTC	CSARGGLYGYTF
.	TRBV5-4	.	TRBJ2-4	TGTGCCAGCAGCTTGGATGGGGCTATAGCCAAAAACATTCAGTACTTC	CASSLDGAIAKNIQYF
many	TRBV5-1	.	TRBJ1-3	TGCGCCAGCAGCTTGGAATGGACAATCGGAGGTGGAAACACCATATATTTT	CASSLEWTIGGGNTIYF
.	TRBV5-1	TRBD2	TRBJ2-3	TGCGCCAGCAGCCCGGGACTAGCGTCGCAGTATTTT	CASSPGLASQYF
many	TRBV6-1	.	TRBJ1-6	TGTGCCAGCCCTGGTAACGCCGATAATTCACCCCTCCACTTT	CASPGNADNSPLHF
.	TRBV7-7	.	TRBJ2-5	TGTGCTAGCAGCTTAGAACATGGCCCAGGGGAGACCCAGTACTTC	CASSLEHGPGETQYF
many	TRBV5-1	.	TRBJ1-6	TGCGCCAGCAGCTTGATGGATTCACCCCTCCACTTT	CASSLMDSPLHF
many	TRBV7-6	TRBD1	TRBJ2-2	TGTGCCAGCAGCTTCCGGGACAGGCTTAACACCGGGGAGCTGTTTTTT	CASSFRDRLNTGELFF
few	TRBV4-2	TRBD1	TRBJ2-1	TGTGCCAGCAGCCCGCGGACAGGGGGTTATGAGCAGTTCTTC	CASSPRTGGYEQFF
few	TRBV7-9	TRBD1	TRBJ1-4	TGTGCCAGCAGCTCGACAGGGGGAGACGAAAAACTGTTTTTT	CASSSTGGDEKLFF
few	TRBV19	TRBD1	TRBJ1-1	TGTGCCAGTACCGCAGGGGGAGGAACTGAAGCTTTCTTT	CASTAGGGTEAFF
few	TRBV27	.	TRBJ1-2	TGTGCCAGCAGTCGCCACACAGGGAACTATGGCTACACCTTC	CASSRHTGNYGYTF
few	TRBV4-1	.	TRBJ2-2	TGCGCCAGCAGCCAAGAGGCGGCAGCGAACACCGGGGAGCTGTTTTTT	CASSQEAAANTGELFF
few	TRBV10-1	TRBD1	TRBJ2-1	TGCGCCAGCAGTGAGTCGTGGACAGGGGGCGCGGATGAGCAGTTCTTC	CASSESWTGGADEQFF
few	TRBV7-9	.	TRBJ1-1	TGTGCCAGCAGCTTAGTACGTCTCGCAGACACTGAAGCTTTCTTT	CASSLVRLADTEAFF
.	TRBV6-5	.	TRBJ2-7	TGTGCCAGCAGTTACTTCGCGGGCTACGAGCAGTACTTC	CASSYFAGYEQYF
.	TRBV5-1	TRBD1	TRBJ1-1	TGCGCCAGCAGCCTCGGACAGGCGGCTTTCTTT	CASSLGQAAFF
.	TRBV5-1	.	TRBJ1-6	TGCGCCAGCAGCTTGGACAGGTTAAATTCACCCCTCCACTTT	CASSLDRLNSPLHF
few	TRBV6-5	.	TRBJ2-1	TGTGCCAGCAGTTACCAGGGGCGATTTCTAAGTGAGCAGTTCTTC	CASSYQGRFLSEQFF
few	TRBV25-1	.	TRBJ1-6	TGTGCCAGCAGTGGTGCGGGAATGTCCTATAATTCACCCCTCCACTTT	CASSGAGMSYNSPLHF
few	TRBV7-9	TRBD1	TRBJ1-2	TGTGCCAGCAGCTTACAGGGGGCCGGGTATGGCTACACCTTC	CASSLQGAGYGYTF
few	TRBV7-6	.	TRBJ1-1	TGTGCCAGCAGCCTTCGGATTTTGGACAGTGAAGCTTTCTTT	CASSLRILDSEAFF
.	TRBV20-1	TRBD2	TRBJ2-7	TGCAGTGCTTCCGGGACTAGCGGGGGGTCCTACGAGCAGTACTTC	CSASGTSGGSYEQYF
.	TRBV4-2	.	TRBJ2-1	TGTGCCAGCAGCCAAGATATAAATGAGCAGTTCTTC	CASSQDINEQFF
few	TRBV6-1	.	TRBJ1-2	TGTGCCAGCACTCGAGAGTCCATCCCCCGGAGTACCCCTGATGGCTACACCTTC	CASTRESIPRSTPDGYTF
few	TRBV20-1	.	TRBJ2-7	TGCAGTGCTAAACGGGGGTCGGCTAGGCCCCACGAGCAGTACTTC	CSAKRGSARPHEQYF
.	TRBV4-1	.	TRBJ2-5	TGCGCCAGCAGCCCGACGGTGGGAGAGACCCAGTACTTC	CASSPTVGETQYF
few	TRBV7-2	TRBD1	TRBJ1-3	TGTGCCAGCAGCATATACCAGGGGGCCACTGGAAACACCATATATTTT	CASSIYQGATGNTIYF
.	TRBV4-1	TRBD2	TRBJ2-5	TGCGCCAGCAGCCAAGATGGGGGGGAGTACTTC	CASSQDGGEYF
.	TRBV6-5	.	TRBJ2-2	TGTGCCAGCAGTTACGTCGGGCAGGGGATCGGGGAGCTGTTTTTT	CASSYVGQGIGELFF
.	TRBV24-1	.	TRBJ2-5	TGTGCCACCAGTGAAGGCGGAGGAGGGGAGGAGACCCAGTACTTC	CATSEGGGGEETQYF
few	TRBV5-1	.	TRBJ2-7	TGCGCCAGCAGCTTGGGTCTAGCGCGGCTCTCCTACGAGCAGTACTTC	CASSLGLARLSYEQYF
few	TRBV21-1	.	TRBJ1-1	TGTGCCAGCAGCAAAGTTGTGGGGGGTACTGAAGCTTTCTTT	CASSKVVGGTEAFF
.	TRBV24-1	.	TRBJ1-6	TGTGCCACCAGTGGCGGGGAATCACCCCTCCACTTT	CATSGGESPLHF
.	TRBV9	.	TRBJ1-3	TGTGCCAGCAGCTTGTCCTACTCTGGAAACACCATATATTTT	CASSLSYSGNTIYF
few	TRBV29-1	TRBD1	TRBJ2-1	TGCAGCGTGGACAGGGCTGGGAATGAGCAGTTCTTC	CSVDRAGNEQFF